This T cell receptor beta chain was sequenced in a study of CD8 T cells in Susac syndrome. Negative isolation was used for CD8+ and CD4+ T cells and FACS enrichment for TEMRA cells. About this clonotype itself: Antigen: not known.

General study findings and limits: It was acknowledged in the study that its TCR sequencing and HLA analysis involved a relatively small number of individuals.

RNA amounts of about 0.5 to 1 ug underwent reverse transcription with random hexamers. Coverage of TCR beta CDR3 amplification by immunoSEQ multiplex PCR extended to 54 Vbeta and 13 Jbeta. TCRdb used MiXCR to reprocess the immunoSEQ multiplex PCR reads, holding one entry per CDR3 protein. This sample yields 150,000 to 200,000 distinct CDR3 sequences, of which 92% are seen a single time; 0.08% belongs to the top ten. There are 13 residues in the CDR3. Germline CDR1 is LGHDT and CDR2 is YNNKEL (reference sequence). V lost 2 bases to trimming and J lost 7 bases, with 12 bases between them. The clonotype comes from a human donor in good health. Sequenced input: CD4+ T cells from PBMCs. The chain couples TRBV3-1 to TRBJ2-7; D gene uncertain. DNA of the CDR3: TGTGCCAGCAGCCAAACGACCGTGCGAGAGCAGTACTTC. Translation gives CASSQTTVREQYF.